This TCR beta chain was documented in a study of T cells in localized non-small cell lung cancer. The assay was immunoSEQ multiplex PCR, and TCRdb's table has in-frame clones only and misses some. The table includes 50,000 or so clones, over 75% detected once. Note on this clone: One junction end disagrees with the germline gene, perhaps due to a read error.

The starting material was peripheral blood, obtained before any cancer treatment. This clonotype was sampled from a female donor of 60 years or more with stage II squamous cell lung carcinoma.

In nucleotides, the CDR3 is TGTGCTAGCAGCTTACCGACGGGGGCCGTACGAGATTCACCCCTCCACTTT. Amino acids: CASSLPTGAVRDSPLHF. V and J are TRBV7-7 and TRBJ1-6, with D perhaps matching TRBD1 (6 bases). Germline V CDR1 and CDR2: SSHAT, FNYEAQ (reference sequence). The CDR3 contains 17 residues.